This TCR beta chain was recorded in a study of T cell repertoires in cytomegalovirus infection (dated by TCRdb to between 2019 and 2020). The study in broad terms: Because public TCR beta signatures pointed to carriage of CMV infection together with the matching HLA type, the HLA type of each donor mattered for the analysis.

Instrument on record: Illumina HiSeq 1500. Using fastp at Q25 and MiXCR, TCRdb reprocessed the public reads and kept productive beta chains. Entries are consolidated by CDR3 protein sequence, retaining the most common genes and DNA. The sample table holds hundreds of thousands of distinct CDR3 sequences, of which 20% to 30% were seen once. Around 7.6% of the sample rests with the top ten. The sample holds many counts of this clonotype. Its antigen target is currently unknown. No much larger clone exists at a distance of one base, and base qualities are not known. Including cysteine and phenylalanine, the CDR3 has 17 amino acids. Kept here is only the CDR3 DNA, which spans 51 bases and is read in frame from base 1. CDR1 and CDR2, per the germline V gene, are SGHTA and FQGNSA. Deletion took 1 base off V and 7 bases off J, with a span of 19 bases between the germline ends. The full study reports these points: Cumulative frequency of public TCR beta family members discriminated carriers of CMV infection plus the relevant HLA type in this cohort and an independent approximately 360-donor cohort. The ex vivo response was dominated by HLA-C-restricted CMV-specific TCR beta clonotypes, which also provided the single most frequent clonotype in two of eight donors.

Sequenced sample: CD8+ T cells from PBMCs. The chain joins TRBV7-2 to TRBJ1-4, with the D gene call left open. This TCR was sampled from a human donor in good health (CMV status not recorded). Some clones in this sample may be carry-over from other donors' samples. The nucleotides are TGTGCCAGCAGCTTAGGAAGCCTGGGCAAGGAGGGTGAAAAACTGTTTTTT. Its translation reads: CASSLGSLGKEGEKLFF.